This T cell receptor beta chain was identified during a study of CXCR3-negative and CXCR3-positive naive CD8 T cells. Findings and limits, study-wide: TRB CDR3s of CXCR3-positive naive cells were more hydrophobic than those of CXCR3-negative naive cells. The TRBV-TRBJ usage of naive CXCR3-negative and CXCR3-positive cells was similar, but that of memory cells differed. After cryopreservation, CXCR3 expression dropped partially; most assays used fresh PBMCs.

With respect to this clonotype: Its target is not known.

UMI-labeled 5' RACE yielded the TRB cDNA libraries. With the 5' RACE reads reprocessed, TCRdb shows one record per CDR3 protein and no DNA. The ten most abundant clones cover approximately 0.37% of a sample with around 110,000 distinct CDR3 sequences. The sample was naive CXCR3+ CD8+ T cells from blood. As for subset: CD45RO-CCR7+CD27+CD95- naive CD8+ T cells expressing CXCR3 (TNR3+). The clonotype comes from a human donor in good health. Some clones in this sample may be carry-over from other donors' samples.

The CDR3 reads CASTTQGGPYEQYF. J is TRBJ2-7 and V is TRBV28; TCRdb returns TRBD1, unconfirmable since there is no DNA. This CDR3 is built from 14 residues. Germline CDR1 and CDR2: MDHEN and SYDVKM.